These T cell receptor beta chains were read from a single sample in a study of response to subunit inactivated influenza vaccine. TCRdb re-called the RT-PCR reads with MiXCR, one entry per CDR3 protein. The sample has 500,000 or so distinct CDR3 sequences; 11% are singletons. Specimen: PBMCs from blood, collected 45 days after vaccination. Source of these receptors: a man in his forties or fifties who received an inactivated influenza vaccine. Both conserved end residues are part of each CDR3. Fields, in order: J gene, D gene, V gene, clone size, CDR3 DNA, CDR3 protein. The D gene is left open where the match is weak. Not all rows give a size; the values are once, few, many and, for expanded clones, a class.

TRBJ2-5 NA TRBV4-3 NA TGCGCCAGCAGCCAAGGGACTGCTGGGTACCAAGAGACCCAGTACTTC CASSQGTAGYQETQYF
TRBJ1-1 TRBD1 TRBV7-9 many TGTGCCAGCAGCTTGAGGGGGCGAACGAACACTGAAGCTTTCTTT CASSLRGRTNTEAFF
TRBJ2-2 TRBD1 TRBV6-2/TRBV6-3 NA TGTGCCAGCAGTTTCGACAGGGGGCGAAAGCGGGAGCTGTTTTTT CASSFDRGRKRELFF
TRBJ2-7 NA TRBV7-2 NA TGTGCCAGCAGCTCCGCCCCCAGGGGCTCCTACGAGCAGTACTTC CASSSAPRGSYEQYF
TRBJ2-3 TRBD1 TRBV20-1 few TGCAGTGCCTGGACAGGGCCCACAGATACGCAGTATTTT CSAWTGPTDTQYF
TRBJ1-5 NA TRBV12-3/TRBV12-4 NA TGTGCCAGCACAGTTGTATCAGAGGGTCCTCAGCCCCAGCATTTT CASTVVSEGPQPQHF
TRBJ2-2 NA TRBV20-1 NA TGCAGTGCTAGAGTCCCAGGGGGGGATGCCACCGGGGAGCTGTTTTTT CSARVPGGDATGELFF
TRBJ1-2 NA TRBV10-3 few TGTGCCATCAGTGACTATAACTATGGCTACACCTTC CAISDYNYGYTF
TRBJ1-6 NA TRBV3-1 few TGTGCCAGCAGCCCATCGACAGTGTATAATTCACCCCTCCACTTT CASSPSTVYNSPLHF
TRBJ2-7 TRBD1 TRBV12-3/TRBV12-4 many TGTGCCAGCAGCCCGGGACAGGGCCCCTACGAGCAGTACTTC CASSPGQGPYEQYF
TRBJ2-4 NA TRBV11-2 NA TGTGCCAGCAGCTTAACGGGGTTTGGTTTTTTTCAGTACTTC CASSLTGFGFFQYF
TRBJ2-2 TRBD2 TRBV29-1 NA TGCAGCGTTGGTAGCGGGGGAATGGGCGGGGAGCTGTTTTTT CSVGSGGMGGELFF
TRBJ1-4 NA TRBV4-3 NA TGCGCCAGCAGCCCGACAGGCCGGAATGAAAAACTGTTTTTT CASSPTGRNEKLFF
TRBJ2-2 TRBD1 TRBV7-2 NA TGTGTCAGCAGCATTAGGACAGGGGAACCCGGGGAGCTGTTTTTT CVSSIRTGEPGELFF
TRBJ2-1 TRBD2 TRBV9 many TGTGCCAGCAGCGCTAGCGGAACTTCCTACAATGAGCAGTTCTTC CASSASGTSYNEQFF
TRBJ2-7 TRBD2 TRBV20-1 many TGCAGTGCTTCTAGCGGGAGGGCCTACGAGCAGTACTTC CSASSGRAYEQYF
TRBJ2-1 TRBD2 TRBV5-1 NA TGCGCCAGCAGTATAGCGGGAGGGGACCTTAGGGAGCAGTTCTTC CASSIAGGDLREQFF
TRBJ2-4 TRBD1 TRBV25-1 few TGTGCCAGCAGTGACCCGACAGGGGTTGGGGTTCAGTACTTC CASSDPTGVGVQYF
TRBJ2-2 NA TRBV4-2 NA TGTGCCAGCAGCCAAGCCGAAGGGGGATTTAACACCGGGGAGCTGTTTTTT CASSQAEGGFNTGELFF
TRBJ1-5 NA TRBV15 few TGTGCCACCAGCCGGACTTCAACTCCAAATCAGCCCCAGCATTTT CATSRTSTPNQPQHF
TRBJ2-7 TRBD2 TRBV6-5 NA TGTGCCAGCAGTTATTCGGGACTAGCCCACGAGCAGTACTTC CASSYSGLAHEQYF
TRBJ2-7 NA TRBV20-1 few TGCAGTGCGTCTCCCGGGACCCCCTACGAGCAGTACTTC CSASPGTPYEQYF
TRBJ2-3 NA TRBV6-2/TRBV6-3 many TGTGCCAGCAGTCCCAGAGCGGGTGTCTCGTATACGCAGTATTTT CASSPRAGVSYTQYF
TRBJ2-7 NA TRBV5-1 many TGCGCCAGCAGCTCGGGCGGGACCCTCTCCTACGAGCAGTACTTC CASSSGGTLSYEQYF
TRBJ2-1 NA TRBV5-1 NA TGCGCCAGCAGCTTGGCACAGGAGTACAATGAGCAGTTCTTC CASSLAQEYNEQFF
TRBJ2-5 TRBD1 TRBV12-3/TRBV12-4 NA TGTGCCAGCAGTTTCAAGGGGACAGTGGGGGTTCAAGAGACCCAGTACTTC CASSFKGTVGVQETQYF
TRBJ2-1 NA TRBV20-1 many TGCAGTGCTACGGGGGCGGGCTACTCCTACAATGAGCAGTTCTTC CSATGAGYSYNEQFF
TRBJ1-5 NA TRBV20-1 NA TGCAGTGCTAGAGTGGTGAATAGCAATCAGCCCCAGCATTTT CSARVVNSNQPQHF
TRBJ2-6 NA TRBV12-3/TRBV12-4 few TGTGCCAGTCGAATTGTCAGCTCTGGGGCCAACGTCCTGACTTTC CASRIVSSGANVLTF
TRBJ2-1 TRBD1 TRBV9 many TGTGCCAGCAGCGCCGGGACAGGGGGCTACAATGAGCAGTTCTTC CASSAGTGGYNEQFF
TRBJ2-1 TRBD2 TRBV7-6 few TGTGCCAGCAGCTTAGTCCAAGCGGGAGGGCCGGGTCGTGAGCAGTTCTTC CASSLVQAGGPGREQFF
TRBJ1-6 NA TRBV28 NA TGTGCCACCGGAGGGGTTGTAGGGTCACCCCTCCACTTT CATGGVVGSPLHF
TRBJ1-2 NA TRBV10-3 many TGTGCCATCAGGGGGGACGGTAACTATGGCTACACCTTC CAIRGDGNYGYTF
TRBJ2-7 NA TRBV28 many TGTGCCAGCAGTTTGCAGTTCAACGAGCAGTACTTC CASSLQFNEQYF